One sample yielded the 22 T cell receptor beta chains listed below, sequenced in a study of blood T cell repertoires in COVID-19. Libraries were prepared by immunoSEQ multiplex PCR; TCRdb keeps only in-frame clonotypes and omits some of them. The data hold roughly 220,000 clones, with around 81% observed a single time. Sequenced input: peripheral blood. The receptors were sampled from a woman in her sixties with acute or convalescent COVID-19.

The V and J genes are TRBV7-9 and TRBJ2-3; 8 bases align to TRBD2. The CDR3 is 15 residues long. V shed 5 bases, J shed 2 bases, and the junction held 6 bases outside the gene matches. In germline, CDR1 is SEHNR, CDR2 FQNEAQ (reference sequence). The CDR3 nucleotides are TGTGCCAGCAGCCCGGGGGGGGGATCCACAGATACGCAGTATTTT. The encoded protein is CASSPGGGSTDTQYF.

CDR3 DNA: TGTGCCAGCAGTCCACAGCTCGGGGAGCTGTTTTTT. Translating it yields CASSPQLGELFF. This chain joins TRBV6-5 and TRBJ2-2; D is uncertain. There are 12 residues in the CDR3. From germline, CDR1 is MNHEY and CDR2 SVGAGI. V lost 5 bases and J 7 bases, leaving 8 bases between the germline ends.

This chain uses TRBV19 with TRBJ1-2; tentative D call: TRBD1 (5 bases). Looked up from germline, CDR1 is LNHDA and CDR2 is SQIVND (reference sequence). V lost 3 bases to trimming and J lost 0 bases, with 17 bases between them. The CDR3 spans 17 residues. The DNA of the CDR3 is TGTGCCAGTAGTATTGGGGGGAGCGGTTCGGCTAACTATGGCTACACCTTC. Protein: CASSIGGSGSANYGYTF.

This chain connects TRBV6-5 to TRBJ1-4; tentatively, D is TRBD1 (6 bases). The CDR3 contains 15 residues. Germline loops: CDR1 MNHEY, CDR2 SVGAGI. Deletions cut 6 bases from V and 4 bases from J, with 15 bases between. The CDR3 DNA reads TGTGCCAGCAGCACAGAAGGGGGGGGTAATGAAAAACTGTTTTTT. It codes for CASSTEGGGNEKLFF.

The chain joins TRBV30 to TRBJ1-5, with 7 bases fitting TRBD1. There are 14 residues in the CDR3. The ends lost 2 bases at V and 1 base at J; junction bases unmatched: 2. CDR1 GTSNPN and CDR2 SVGIG come from the germline V gene (reference sequence). The chain's CDR3 is CAWSRTGSNQPQHF. The CDR3 region has the DNA TGTGCCTGGAGTCGGACAGGCAGCAATCAGCCCCAGCATTTT.

V usage is TRBV3-1 (or the pseudogene TRBV3-2) and J usage is TRBJ1-6; tentatively, D is TRBD1 (5 bases). Germline V gene lookup returns CDR1 LGHDT and CDR2 YNNKEL (reference sequence). The CDR3 is made up of 16 amino acids. Trimming left V 1 base short and J 4 bases short, with 11 bases between. CDR3 in amino acids: CASSQGGGHYNSPLHF. CDR3 in DNA: TGTGCCAGCAGCCAAGGGGGAGGACATTATAATTCACCCCTCCACTTT.

The rearrangement uses TRBV7-2 and TRBJ1-6, with TRBD1 matching 8 bases. The CDR3 runs to 14 residues. J gave up 8 bases and V 5 bases, and 5 bases lay outside the gene matches. CDR1 and CDR2 from the germline V gene are SGHTA and FQGNSA. This CDR3 is CASSPDRGYSPLHF. In nucleotides, the CDR3 is TGTGCCAGCAGCCCTGACAGGGGCTATTCACCCCTCCACTTT.

The rearrangement links TRBV6-2 or TRBV6-3 to TRBJ2-7; no reliable D call. The CDR3 spans 13 residues. The V end was cut by 6 bases, the J end by 2 bases, with 11 bases between. Germline assignment: CDR1 MNHEY and CDR2 SVGEGT. The CDR3 region is CASSPTDAYEQYF. Written as DNA, the CDR3 is TGTGCCAGCAGCCCGACTGACGCCTACGAGCAGTACTTC.

This clone was seen only a few times. The V gene is TRBV5-1, the J gene TRBJ1-4; 7 bases are shared with TRBD1. J lost 8 bases, V lost 7 bases, and 11 bases had no gene match. Germline lookup yields CDR1 SGHRS and CDR2 YFSETQ. The CDR3 extends over 14 amino acids. Here the CDR3 reads CASGLETGREKLFF. CDR3 bases: TGCGCCAGCGGACTTGAGACAGGGAGAGAAAAACTGTTTTTT.

The V call is TRBV6-2 or TRBV6-3, the J call TRBJ1-5; 8 bases align to TRBD1. Looked up from germline, CDR1 is MNHEY and CDR2 is SVGEGT. The CDR3 is 13 residues long. The trim removed 5 bases at V and 9 bases at J, leaving 6 bases unmatched. CDR3 sequence (DNA): TGTGCCAGCAGTGGACAGGGATCTTTGCCCCAGCATTTT. Translation gives CASSGQGSLPQHF.

The chain couples TRBV7-9 to TRBJ2-2, with 11 bases identical to TRBD2. The CDR3 is 14 residues long. Germline CDR1 SEHNR, CDR2 FQNEAQ (reference sequence). CDR3 protein: CATVAGGRTGELFF. The CDR3 DNA follows: TGTGCAACCGTAGCGGGGGGGCGCACCGGGGAGCTGTTTTTT.

Here the CDR3 reads CASRSAPSTDTQYF. CDR3 bases: TGCGCCAGCAGATCTGCGCCTAGCACAGATACGCAGTATTTT. The V call is TRBV10-2, the J call TRBJ2-3; no clear D. This CDR3 contains 14 residues. The V gene's germline CDR1 is WSHSY and CDR2 SAAADI. V was shortened by 6 bases and J by 0 bases, with 10 bases between the two germline ends.

This chain joins TRBV6-5 and TRBJ1-2; D remains unclear. The CDR3 totals 12 residues. The germline V gene has CDR1 MNHEY and CDR2 SVGAGI. The CDR3: CAVGSLNYGYTF. In DNA, the CDR3 is TGTGCTGTTGGCAGTCTTAACTATGGCTACACCTTC.

This clone was detected only a few times. V usage is TRBV7-2 and J usage is TRBJ2-2; the D gene is possibly TRBD2 (5 bases). V was trimmed by 3 bases and J by 1 base, leaving 9 bases between them. Looked up from germline, CDR1 is SGHTA and CDR2 is FQGNSA. CDR3 length equals 15 residues. The CDR3 DNA reads as TGTGCCAGCAGCTTGACCGGGGTGAACACCGGGGAGCTGTTTTTT. This encodes CASSLTGVNTGELFF.

The rearrangement joins TRBV6-5 to TRBJ2-7; D gene ambiguous. Per germline, CDR1 MNHEY and CDR2 SVGAGI. Trimming left V 3 bases short and J 3 bases short, with 18 bases between. The CDR3 sequence is 16 residues long. Here the CDR3 DNA reads TGTGCCAGCAGTTATAAAGGTGACTCTGGGTACTACGAGCAGTACTTC. It specifies CASSYKGDSGYYEQYF.

This clone turned up a few times. V gene TRBV2 combines with J gene TRBJ1-2; TRBD1 might be the D (6 bases). Germline values: CDR1 SNHLY, CDR2 FYNNEI. The CDR3 extends over 13 amino acids. Deletions cut 6 bases from V and 5 bases from J, with 13 bases between. The CDR3 protein is CASRDSLWYGYTF. The CDR3 DNA reads as TGTGCCAGCAGGGACAGTCTGTGGTATGGCTACACCTTC.

The rearrangement links TRBV20-1 to TRBJ2-3; D might be TRBD1 (5 bases). Trimming took 3 bases from V and 2 from J, leaving 15 bases between them. CDR1 DFQATT and CDR2 SNEGSKA come from the germline V gene (reference sequence). This CDR3 comprises 15 residues. CDR3 nucleotide sequence: TGCAGTGCTAGTCCAGCGACAGATTACACAGATACGCAGTATTTT. Amino acids: CSASPATDYTDTQYF.

The gene calls are TRBV5-6 and TRBJ1-2, with TRBD1 matching 10 bases. CDR1 and CDR2 (germline): SGHDT, YYEEEE. This CDR3 is 14 amino acids long. The V segment lost 7 bases and the J segment 3 bases; nucleotides outside the gene matches: 6. Here the CDR3 DNA reads TGTGCCAGCCTCCTGACAGGGGGCGACTATGGCTACACCTTC. The encoded protein is CASLLTGGDYGYTF.

The V gene is TRBV19, the J gene TRBJ1-5, with a weak D call TRBD1 (6 bases). Between the trimmed V and J ends, which lost 1 base and 4 bases, there was a span of 11 bases. This CDR3 comprises 15 residues. Germline lookup yields CDR1 LNHDA and CDR2 SQIVND (reference sequence). CDR3 region: CASSIGDQGNQPQHF. The DNA of the CDR3 is TGTGCCAGTAGTATAGGTGACCAGGGGAATCAGCCCCAGCATTTT.

This clone was detected only a few times. The gene calls are TRBV14 and TRBJ1-2, with unresolved D. Trimming shortened V by 0 bases and J by 1 base, and 3 bases separated the two germline ends. CDR1 and CDR2 (germline): SGHDN, FVKESK. CDR3 length: 13 residues. The CDR3 region is CASSQDYNYGYTF. CDR3 DNA: TGTGCCAGCAGCCAAGATTATAACTATGGCTACACCTTC.

This clone has a handful of counts. The chain combines TRBV2 with TRBJ2-7; TRBD2 agrees at 7 bases. V lost 6 bases, J lost 0 bases, and 5 bases stayed unmatched. The CDR3 length is 14 residues. Looked up from germline, CDR1 is SNHLY and CDR2 is FYNNEI. The CDR3 DNA sequence: TGTGCCAGCAGCCCCGGGAGGCTCTCCTACGAGCAGTACTTC. Encoded protein: CASSPGRLSYEQYF.

This clone was seen just once. V and J are TRBV6-5 and TRBJ2-1, with 9 positions matching TRBD1. CDR3 size: 14 residues. Trimming took 9 bases from V and 8 from J; bases not matched to a gene: 11. Germline CDR1 is MNHEY and CDR2 is SVGAGI. CDR3 DNA sequence: TGTGCCAGAGAAAGGGACAGGGTAGTGGATGAGCAGTTCTTC. Translation: CARERDRVVDEQFF.